The entry below describes one T cell receptor beta chain. The antigen remains undetermined. TCRdb's copy holds only in-frame clones and misses some; the assay was immunoSEQ multiplex PCR. This table holds over 8,000 clones, roughly 83% found once. The CDR3 length is 13 residues. CDR1 is SGHNT, CDR2 YYREEE, per germline (reference sequence). The V gene lost 5 bases and the J gene lost 6 bases, with 11 bases spanning the gap. The data originate from a study of stem cell transplantation in POMP-related autoinflammatory disease. Regarding the study as a whole: Patients with PRAID showed a restricted number of unique TRB V-J gene pairings. Across all analyzed T-cell subsets, patients with PRAID tended toward reduced diversity and increased clonality.

The clonotype was recovered from a human patient with POMP-related autoinflammation and immune dysregulation (PRAID). A subset of T cells may come from the graft donor. The chain recombines TRBV5-4 with TRBJ2-2; a weak D match, TRBD1 (6 bases). Specimen: CD4+ T cells from PBMCs, collected after stem cell transplantation. The CDR3, as DNA: TGTGCCAGCAGTTTACAGGGCGCCGGGGAGCTGTTTTTT. Its protein product is CASSLQGAGELFF.